Described below is a single T cell receptor beta chain sequence and its context. Its cognate antigen has yet to be identified. No base qualities exist here, and no much larger clone lies one base off it. The sample is drawn from a study of blood T cell repertoires in COVID-19 (TCRdb year 2020). Study-level background: Samples from collaborators originated in the United States, Italy and Spain and spanned both the acute and convalescent phases of COVID-19. The material from the prospective study consisted of cDNA or gDNA derived from T cells, B-cell-depleted T cells, or PBMCs. Subjects who had been exposed to COVID-19, were actively infected with it, or had recovered from it provided the deeply sampled blood TCRbeta repertoires that made up the dataset. A freely available public database, intended as a resource for researchers studying the immune response to SARS-CoV-2, is where the repertoires were released. Samples came from the ongoing ImmuneRACE study (first 160 participants) plus 1,254 subjects from 6 global collaborators. Sample metadata almost always included a de-identified subject ID, COVID-19 status, age in years and sex. Where available, HLA class I and class II types were obtained from metadata supplied by the sample provider rather than from assay-based typing. Study-wide findings and limitations: How much clinical and demographic metadata was included differed by source and by participant, and the metadata was provided uncurated.

TCRbeta CDR3 regions were amplified from genomic DNA by means of the immunoSEQ Assay, a bias-controlled multiplex PCR. The authors' analysis ran thus. Within the assay, amplification of reference gene primers was used to estimate how many nucleated cells each sample contained. To quantify the absolute abundance of each unique TCRbeta CDR3 rearrangement, sequence reads were collapsed and filtered. Productive Simpson clonality was computed per sample as the square root of Simpson's diversity index over productive rearrangements. TCRdb provides this immuneACCESS table in a form limited to in-frame rearrangements. Some clones are lacking; in checked studies, under half of them reflect an unresolved V gene, and why the rest are absent is not known. That table gives V, J and clone size, and the DNA gave D and trimming. The sample data list about 110,000 clones, and 69% of these were observed just once. About 6.5% of the sample belongs to the ten largest clones.

The collaborating institutions used their own protocols to collect whole blood in K2EDTA tubes. For TCRbeta analysis, collaborator samples were shipped as frozen whole blood, as isolated PBMCs, or as DNA extracted from either sample type. According to the germline V gene, CDR1 reads SQVTM and CDR2 reads ANQGSEA. V loses 4 bases at its end and J loses 4 bases; junction bases beyond the gene matches: 4. The CDR3 sequence holds 13 residues, the cysteine and phenylalanine included. The read is trimmed to its CDR3 DNA, 39 bases read in frame from base 1. The chain joins TRBV29-1 to TRBJ1-5; a stretch of 7 junction bases matches TRBD1. The source is a man at least 80 years old with acute or convalescent COVID-19. Sequenced: peripheral blood. The encoded CDR3 is CSVGGGANQPQHF. The base sequence is TGCAGCGTTGGAGGGGGCGCGAATCAGCCCCAGCATTTT.